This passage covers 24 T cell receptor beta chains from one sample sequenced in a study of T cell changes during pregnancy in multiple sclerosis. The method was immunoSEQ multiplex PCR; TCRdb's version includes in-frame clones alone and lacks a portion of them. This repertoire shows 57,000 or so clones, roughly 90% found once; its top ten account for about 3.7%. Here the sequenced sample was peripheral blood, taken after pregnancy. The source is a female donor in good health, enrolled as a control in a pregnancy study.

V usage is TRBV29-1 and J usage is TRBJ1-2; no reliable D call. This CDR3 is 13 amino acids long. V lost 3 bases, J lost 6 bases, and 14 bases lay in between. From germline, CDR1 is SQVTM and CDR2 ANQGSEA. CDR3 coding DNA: TGCAGCGTTGATAGAGAGGGAGCGGATGGCTACACCTTC. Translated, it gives CSVDREGADGYTF.

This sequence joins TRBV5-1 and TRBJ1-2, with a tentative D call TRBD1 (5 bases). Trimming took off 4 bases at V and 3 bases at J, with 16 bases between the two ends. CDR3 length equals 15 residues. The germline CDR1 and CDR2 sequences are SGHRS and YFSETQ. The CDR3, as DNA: TGCGCCAGCAGCCTTGATTCGGGGGTCGACTATGGCTACACCTTC. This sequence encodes CASSLDSGVDYGYTF.

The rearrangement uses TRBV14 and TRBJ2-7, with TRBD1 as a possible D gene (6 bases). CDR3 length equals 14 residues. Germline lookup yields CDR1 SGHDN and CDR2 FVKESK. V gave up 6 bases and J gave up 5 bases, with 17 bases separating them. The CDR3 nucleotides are TGTGCCAGCAGAGAACAGGGCGCCGGGAACGAGCAGTACTTC. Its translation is CASREQGAGNEQYF.

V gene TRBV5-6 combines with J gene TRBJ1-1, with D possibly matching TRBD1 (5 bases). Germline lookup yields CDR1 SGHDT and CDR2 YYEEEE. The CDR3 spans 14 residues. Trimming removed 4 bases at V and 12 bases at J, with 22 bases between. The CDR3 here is CASSHVATTGAPFF. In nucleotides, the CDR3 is TGTGCCAGCAGCCACGTCGCTACTACAGGCGCGCCTTTCTTT.

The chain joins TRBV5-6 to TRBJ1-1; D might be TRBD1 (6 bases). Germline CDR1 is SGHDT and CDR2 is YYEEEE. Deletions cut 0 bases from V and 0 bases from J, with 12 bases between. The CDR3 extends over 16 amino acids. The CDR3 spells CASSLGFGTMNTEAFF. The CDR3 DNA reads TGTGCCAGCAGCTTGGGTTTCGGGACAATGAACACTGAAGCTTTCTTT.

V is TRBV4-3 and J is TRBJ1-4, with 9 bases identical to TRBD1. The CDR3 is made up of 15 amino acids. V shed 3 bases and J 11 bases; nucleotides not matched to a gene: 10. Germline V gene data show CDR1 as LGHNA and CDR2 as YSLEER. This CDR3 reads CASSQDNRDRAKLFF. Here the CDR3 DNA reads TGCGCCAGCAGCCAGGATAACCGGGACAGGGCTAAACTGTTTTTT.

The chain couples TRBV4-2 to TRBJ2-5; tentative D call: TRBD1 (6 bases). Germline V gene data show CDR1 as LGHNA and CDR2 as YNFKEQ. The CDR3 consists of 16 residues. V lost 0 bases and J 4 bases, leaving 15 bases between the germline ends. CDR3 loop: CASSQELALGAETQYF. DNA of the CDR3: TGTGCCAGCAGCCAAGAACTCGCCTTGGGGGCAGAGACCCAGTACTTC.

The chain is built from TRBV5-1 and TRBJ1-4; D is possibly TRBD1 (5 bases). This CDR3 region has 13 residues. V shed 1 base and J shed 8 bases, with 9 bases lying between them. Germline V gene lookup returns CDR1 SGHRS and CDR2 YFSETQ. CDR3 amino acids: CASSLMTAEKLFF. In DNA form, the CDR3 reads TGCGCCAGCAGCTTGATGACAGCGGAAAAACTGTTTTTT.

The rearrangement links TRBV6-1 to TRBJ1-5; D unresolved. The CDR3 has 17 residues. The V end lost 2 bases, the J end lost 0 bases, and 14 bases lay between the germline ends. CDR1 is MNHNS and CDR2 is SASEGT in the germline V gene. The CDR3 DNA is TGTGCCAGCAGTGAAAGAAGACCGCACTATAGCAATCAGCCCCAGCATTTT. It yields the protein CASSERRPHYSNQPQHF.

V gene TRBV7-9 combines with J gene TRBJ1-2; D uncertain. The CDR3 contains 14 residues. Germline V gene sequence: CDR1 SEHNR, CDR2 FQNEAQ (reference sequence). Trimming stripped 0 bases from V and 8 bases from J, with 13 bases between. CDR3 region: CASSLARGLVGYTF. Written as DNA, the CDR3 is TGTGCCAGCAGCTTAGCGCGAGGGTTGGTGGGCTACACCTTC.

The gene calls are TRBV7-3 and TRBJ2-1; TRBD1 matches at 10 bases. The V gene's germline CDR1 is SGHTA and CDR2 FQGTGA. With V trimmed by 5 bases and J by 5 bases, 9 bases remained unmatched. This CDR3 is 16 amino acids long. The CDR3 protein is CASSPNRDRGHNEQFF. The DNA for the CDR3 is TGTGCCAGCAGCCCGAACCGGGACAGGGGCCACAATGAGCAGTTCTTC. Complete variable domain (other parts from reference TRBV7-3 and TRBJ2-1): GAGVSQTPSNKVTEKGKYVELRCDPISGHTALYWYRQSLGQGPEFLIYFQGTGAADDSGLPNDRFFAVRPEGSVSTLKIQRTERGDSAVYLCASSPNRDRGHNEQFFGPGTRLTVL.

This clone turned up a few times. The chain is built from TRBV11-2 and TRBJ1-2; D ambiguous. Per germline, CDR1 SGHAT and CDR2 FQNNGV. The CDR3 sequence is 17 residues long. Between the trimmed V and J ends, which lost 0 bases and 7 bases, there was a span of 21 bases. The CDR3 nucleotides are TGTGCCAGCAGCTTAGATTTGGGCCTTTCAATGGGTAGTGGCTACACCTTC. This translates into CASSLDLGLSMGSGYTF.

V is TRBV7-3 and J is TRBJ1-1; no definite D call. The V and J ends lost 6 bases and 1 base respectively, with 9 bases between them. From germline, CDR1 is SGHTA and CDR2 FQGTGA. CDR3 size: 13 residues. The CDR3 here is CASRLTPNTEAFF. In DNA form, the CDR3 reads TGTGCCAGCAGGTTGACACCGAACACTGAAGCTTTCTTT.

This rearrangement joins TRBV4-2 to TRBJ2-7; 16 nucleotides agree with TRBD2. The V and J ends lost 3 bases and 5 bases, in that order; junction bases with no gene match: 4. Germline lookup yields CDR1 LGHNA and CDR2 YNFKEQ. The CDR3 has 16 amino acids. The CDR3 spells CASSQGTSGGANEQYF. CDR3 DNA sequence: TGTGCCAGCAGCCAGGGGACTAGCGGGGGGGCGAACGAGCAGTACTTC.

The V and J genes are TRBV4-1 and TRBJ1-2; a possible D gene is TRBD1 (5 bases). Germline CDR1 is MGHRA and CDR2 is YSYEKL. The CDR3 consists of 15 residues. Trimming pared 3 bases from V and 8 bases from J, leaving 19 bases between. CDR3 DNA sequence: TGCGCCAGCAGCCAGGTAACGGGACTAGGGATCGGCTACACCTTC. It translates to CASSQVTGLGIGYTF.

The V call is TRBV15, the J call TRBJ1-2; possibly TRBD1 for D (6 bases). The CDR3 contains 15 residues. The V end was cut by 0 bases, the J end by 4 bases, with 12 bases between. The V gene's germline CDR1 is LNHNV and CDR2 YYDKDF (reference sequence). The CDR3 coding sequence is TGTGCCACCAGCAGAGATGAAGGCAGGGGCTATGGCTACACCTTC. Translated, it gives CATSRDEGRGYGYTF.

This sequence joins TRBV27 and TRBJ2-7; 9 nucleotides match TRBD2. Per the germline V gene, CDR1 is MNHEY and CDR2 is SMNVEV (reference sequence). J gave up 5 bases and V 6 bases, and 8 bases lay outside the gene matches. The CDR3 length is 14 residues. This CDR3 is CASSSPRGGDEQYF. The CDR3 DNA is TGTGCCAGCAGCTCCCCGCGGGGGGGAGACGAGCAGTACTTC.

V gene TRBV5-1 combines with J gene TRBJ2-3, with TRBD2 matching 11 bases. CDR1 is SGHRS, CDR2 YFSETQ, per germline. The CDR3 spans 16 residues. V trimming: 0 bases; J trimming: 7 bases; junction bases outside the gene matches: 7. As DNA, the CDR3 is TGCGCCAGCAGCTTGGTAGCGGGAGGGGATAGAAATACGCAGTATTTT. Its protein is CASSLVAGGDRNTQYF.

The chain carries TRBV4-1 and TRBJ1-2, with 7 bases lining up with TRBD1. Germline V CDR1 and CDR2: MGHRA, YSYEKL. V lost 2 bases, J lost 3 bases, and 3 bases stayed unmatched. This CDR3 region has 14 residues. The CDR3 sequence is CASSQTTGYYGYTF. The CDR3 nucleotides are TGCGCCAGCAGCCAAACGACAGGGTACTATGGCTACACCTTC.

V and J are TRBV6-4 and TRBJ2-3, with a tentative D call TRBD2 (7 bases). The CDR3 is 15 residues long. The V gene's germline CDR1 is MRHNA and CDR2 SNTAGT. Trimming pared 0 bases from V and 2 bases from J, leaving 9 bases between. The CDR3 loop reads CASSDSGGPTDTQYF. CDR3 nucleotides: TGTGCCAGCAGTGACTCCGGGGGGCCCACAGATACGCAGTATTTT.

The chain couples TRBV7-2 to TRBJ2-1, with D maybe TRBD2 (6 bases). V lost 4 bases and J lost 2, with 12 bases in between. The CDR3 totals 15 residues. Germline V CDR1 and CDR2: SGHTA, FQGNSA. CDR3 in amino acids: CASSSSDYTYNEQFF. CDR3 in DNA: TGTGCCAGCAGCTCATCGGACTACACCTACAATGAGCAGTTCTTC.

The CDR3 coding sequence is TGTGCCAGCAGTGACAGGGATAATGCTGAAGCTTTCTTT. Translation gives CASSDRDNAEAFF. The chain couples TRBV6-9 to TRBJ1-1, with 7 bases fitting TRBD1. Germline V gene lookup returns CDR1 MNHGY and CDR2 SVAAGI. The CDR3 runs to 13 residues. With V trimmed by 5 bases and J by 6 bases, 6 bases remained unmatched.

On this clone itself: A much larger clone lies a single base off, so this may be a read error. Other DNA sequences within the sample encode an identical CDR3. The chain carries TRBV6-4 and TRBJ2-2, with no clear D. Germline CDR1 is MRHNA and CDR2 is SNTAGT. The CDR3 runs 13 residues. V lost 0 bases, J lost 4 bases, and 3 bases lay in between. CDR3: CASSDSATGELFF. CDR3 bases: TGTGCCAGCAGTGACTCGGCCACCGGGGAGCTGTTTTTT.

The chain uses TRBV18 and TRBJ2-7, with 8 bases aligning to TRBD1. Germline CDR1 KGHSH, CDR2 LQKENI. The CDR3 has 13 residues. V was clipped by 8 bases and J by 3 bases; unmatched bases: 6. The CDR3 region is CASGGTGNYEQYF. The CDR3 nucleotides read TGTGCCAGCGGGGGGACAGGCAACTACGAGCAGTACTTC.